Listed below are T cell receptor beta chains from one sample, sequenced in a study of T cell responses to AZD1222 COVID-19 vaccine. The table came from immunoSEQ multiplex PCR; TCRdb's copy has only in-frame clones and leaves some out. The repertoire has 120,000 to 150,000 clones, roughly 90% of them found once; the top ten carry about 3%. The material sequenced was peripheral blood, taken on day 0 of AZD1222 vaccination. Every receptor here comes from an adult in good health. The CDR3 runs from the conserved cysteine through the conserved F or W. D genes are given only for firm matches. Clone size is stated in some rows and not others, as once, few, many or a class when expanded.

DNA	CDR3	size	V	J	D
TGCGCCAGCAGTGAGGGACTAGCGGGAGGCAATGAGCAGTTCTTC	CASSEGLAGGNEQFF	once	TRBV10-2	TRBJ2-1	TRBD2
TGCGCCAGCAGCCAACAGGGGGCCGGCACCGGGGAGCTGTTTTTT	CASSQQGAGTGELFF	.	TRBV5-1	TRBJ2-2	TRBD1
TGTGCCAGCAGTTATCACAGGGGGCCCTACGAGCAGTACTTC	CASSYHRGPYEQYF	hyperexpanded	TRBV28	TRBJ2-7	TRBD1
TGTGCCAGTAGTATTGTCTACCGGCGGGGGCACTACAATGAGCAGTTCTTC	CASSIVYRRGHYNEQFF	.	TRBV19	TRBJ2-1	.
TGTGCCAGCAGCCGGGGCCCTAATCAGCCCCAGCATTTT	CASSRGPNQPQHF	.	TRBV9	TRBJ1-5	.
TGTGCCAGCAGCTTAGTAGTGAATAGCAATCAGCCCCAGCATTTT	CASSLVVNSNQPQHF	once	TRBV7-2	TRBJ1-5	.
TGTGCCAGCAGCGGGGGGAACTATGGCTACACCTTC	CASSGGNYGYTF	.	TRBV3-1/TRBV3-2	TRBJ1-2	.
TGTGCCAGCAGCACCGACAGGGTCAATGAGCAGTTCTTC	CASSTDRVNEQFF	.	TRBV11-3	TRBJ2-1	TRBD1
TGCAGTGCTAGAGTTTTTACGGAGTACTTC	CSARVFTEYF	once	TRBV20-1	TRBJ2-7	.
TGTGCCAGCTCACCAGTTTTACCCTCTGGGGCCAACGTCCTGACTTTC	CASSPVLPSGANVLTF	.	TRBV18	TRBJ2-6	.
TGTGCCACCAGCAGCGGGACAGATTACGAGCAGTACTTC	CATSSGTDYEQYF	.	TRBV15	TRBJ2-7	TRBD1
TGTGCCAGCAGCCGCGGTGGCACAGATACGCAGTATTTT	CASSRGGTDTQYF	once	TRBV6-5	TRBJ2-3	.
TGTGCCAGTACCCAAGGGACAGGGTATCGGGGTAATGAAAAACTGTTTTTT	CASTQGTGYRGNEKLFF	.	TRBV19	TRBJ1-4	TRBD1
TGTGCCAGCAGCTTGACAGGGGAAGGCCTAGCCAAAAACATTCAGTACTTC	CASSLTGEGLAKNIQYF	.	TRBV7-9	TRBJ2-4	TRBD1
TGCAGCCTCACCGGGACAGGGATCGATGAGCAGTTCTTC	CSLTGTGIDEQFF	.	TRBV29-1	TRBJ2-1	TRBD1
TGCGCCAGCAGCCGGACTAGCGGGATAGGAAACATTCAGTACTTC	CASSRTSGIGNIQYF	.	TRBV5-1	TRBJ2-4	TRBD2
TGTGCCAGCTCACCAAGACTAGATCAATTGAGTAATGAGCAGTTCTTC	CASSPRLDQLSNEQFF	once	TRBV18	TRBJ2-1	.
TGTGCCAGCAGCCAAGTAAAGGGGGCTGAAAGAAACACCATATATTTT	CASSQVKGAERNTIYF	.	TRBV3-1/TRBV3-2	TRBJ1-3	TRBD1
TGTGCCAGTAGAACAGGGGGGAACCAAGAGACCCAGTACTTC	CASRTGGNQETQYF	.	TRBV19	TRBJ2-5	TRBD1
TGTGCCTGGAGCGTGAAGGTAGTCAGACAGAACACTGAAGCTTTCTTT	CAWSVKVVRQNTEAFF	.	TRBV30	TRBJ1-1	.